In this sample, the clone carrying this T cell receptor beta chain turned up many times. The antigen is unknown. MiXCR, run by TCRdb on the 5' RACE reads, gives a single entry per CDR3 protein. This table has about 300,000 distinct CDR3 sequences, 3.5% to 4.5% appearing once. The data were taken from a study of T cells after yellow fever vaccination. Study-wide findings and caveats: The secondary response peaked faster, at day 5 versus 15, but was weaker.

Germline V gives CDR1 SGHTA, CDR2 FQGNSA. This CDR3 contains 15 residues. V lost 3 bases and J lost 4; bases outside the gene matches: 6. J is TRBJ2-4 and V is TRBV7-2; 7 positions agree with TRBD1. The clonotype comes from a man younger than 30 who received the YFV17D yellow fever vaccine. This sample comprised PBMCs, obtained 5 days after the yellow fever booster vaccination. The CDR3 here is CASSFYGTEKNIQYF. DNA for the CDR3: TGTGCCAGCAGCTTCTATGGGACAGAAAAAAACATTCAGTACTTC.